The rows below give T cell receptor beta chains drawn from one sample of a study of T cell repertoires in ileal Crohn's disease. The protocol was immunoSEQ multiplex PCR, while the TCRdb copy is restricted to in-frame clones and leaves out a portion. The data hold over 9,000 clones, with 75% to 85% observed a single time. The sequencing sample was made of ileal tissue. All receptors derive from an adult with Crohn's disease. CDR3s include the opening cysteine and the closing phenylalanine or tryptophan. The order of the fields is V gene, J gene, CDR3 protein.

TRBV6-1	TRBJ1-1	CALRQNTEAFF
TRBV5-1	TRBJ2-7	CASSQGGVDEQYF
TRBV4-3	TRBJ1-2	CASSQPGRGGGYTF
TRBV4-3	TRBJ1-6	CASSQDSHSGSPLHF
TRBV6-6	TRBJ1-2	CASSDWTGGGTF
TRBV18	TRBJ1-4	CASSPQTGATEKLFF
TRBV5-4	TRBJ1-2	CASSREQGPIGYTF
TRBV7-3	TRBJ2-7	CARARGPPYEQYF
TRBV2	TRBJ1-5	CASSSITGGNQPQHF
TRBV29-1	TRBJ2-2	CSVEAARANTGELFF
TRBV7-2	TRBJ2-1	CASSPAEAGVSYNEQFF
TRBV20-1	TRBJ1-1	CSAPRNTEAFF
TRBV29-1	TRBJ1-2	CSVARLANLDRGYGYTF
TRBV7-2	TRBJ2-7	CASSAGQLQSSYEQYF
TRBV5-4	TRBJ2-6	CASSPGQGANVLTF
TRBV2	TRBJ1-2	CASSSQGAVSYGYTF
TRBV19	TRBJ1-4	CASSIGVIPEKLFF
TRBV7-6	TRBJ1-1	CASSQGPSTEAFF
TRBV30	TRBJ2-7	CAWSPTGYMGYEQYF
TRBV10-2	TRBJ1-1	CASSDSFGGATEAFF
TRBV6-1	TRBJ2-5	CASSASTGDQETQYF
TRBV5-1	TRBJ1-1	CASSWGTGWTEAFF
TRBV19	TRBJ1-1	CASSKGQGRTEAFF
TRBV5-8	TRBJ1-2	CASIPAGFYGYTF